The sequence of this T cell receptor (beta chain) was determined in a study of T cell responses to AZD1222 COVID-19 vaccine. Findings and caveats of the study: It was only after the peak T cell response that any repertoires were sampled. With two AZD1222 doses given, Spike-specific TCR breadth and depth both rose. Possibly, clonal diversity was underestimated; donors were largely white British and included more females.

Method: immunoSEQ multiplex PCR; TCRdb's copy keeps in-frame clones and lacks some. The data hold over 100,000 clones, with approximately 81% observed a single time. Remarks on this clone: Its antigen remains unknown.

Germline CDR1 reads MGHDK; CDR2 reads SYGVNS. Trimming pared 4 bases from V and 11 bases from J, leaving 11 bases between. CDR3 length: 11 amino acids. The V and J genes are TRBV25-1 and TRBJ1-1; a possible D gene is TRBD1 (6 bases). The sample consisted of peripheral blood, taken on day 0 of AZD1222 vaccination. This clonotype was obtained from an adult in good health. CDR3 DNA sequence: TGTGCCAGCAGTGCTTCAGGGGTTGCTTTCTTT. Amino acids: CASSASGVAFF.